These T cell receptor beta chains were read from a single sample in a study. TCRdb redid the calling of the 5' RACE reads with MiXCR, one entry per CDR3 protein. The sample consists of about 64,000 distinct CDR3 sequences, around a fifth of them appearing once. Material: memory CD4+ T cells sorted from a lymph node. Receptors were obtained from a female donor with breast cancer. Both conserved end residues are part of each CDR3. Each record gives: J gene, clone size, V gene, D gene, CDR3 DNA, CDR3 protein. D genes are given only for firm matches. The listing skips clone size in some rows; elsewhere it reads once, few, many or a size class.

TRBJ2-7	.	TRBV5-1	.	TGCGCCAGCAGCCCCGGTATCGGGCGGAGCTCCTACGAGCAGTACTTC	CASSPGIGRSSYEQYF
TRBJ2-1	.	TRBV7-8	.	TGTGCCAGCAGCTTAGTACTCCCGGGCTCCTACAATGAGCAGTTCTTC	CASSLVLPGSYNEQFF
TRBJ1-2	.	TRBV20-1	.	TGCAGTGCTAGAGGGGTTAGGGGCGGCTACACCTTC	CSARGVRGGYTF
TRBJ2-5	many	TRBV6-2/TRBV6-3	TRBD1	TGTGCCAGCACCACGACAGGGCAAGAGACCCAGTACTTC	CASTTTGQETQYF
TRBJ2-2	few	TRBV7-9	.	TGTGCCAGCAGCAAACAGCAATTCGGGGAGCTGTTTTTT	CASSKQQFGELFF
TRBJ1-2	.	TRBV7-2	.	TGTGCCAGCAGCTTAGGAGGGGGGGTCTATGGCTACACCTTC	CASSLGGGVYGYTF
TRBJ2-1	.	TRBV20-1	TRBD2	TGCAGTGCTGGACTAGCGGGGGGGCGTGAGCAGTTCTTC	CSAGLAGGREQFF
TRBJ1-1	.	TRBV6-1	.	TGTGCCAGCACCGACTGGGGGCTTGACACTGAAGCTTTCTTT	CASTDWGLDTEAFF
TRBJ1-5	.	TRBV6-5	.	TGTGCCAGCAGCTCCGCTACAGGGAACAATCAGCCCCAGCATTTT	CASSSATGNNQPQHF
TRBJ2-5	few	TRBV3-1	TRBD2	TGTGCCAGCCGCAAGCGGGAAGGTCAAGAGACCCAGTACTTC	CASRKREGQETQYF
TRBJ2-5	.	TRBV7-9	.	TGTGCCAGCAGCTCCGGGAAACGAGGGGACGGACAGGAGACCCAGTACTTC	CASSSGKRGDGQETQYF
TRBJ1-2	many	TRBV6-5	.	TGTGCCAGCAGCCGCGGCGGGGGTGAGGATGGCTACACCTTC	CASSRGGGEDGYTF
TRBJ1-1	.	TRBV7-2	.	TGTGCCAGCAGCTCGCAGAGGAACACTGAAGCTTTCTTT	CASSSQRNTEAFF
TRBJ1-6	.	TRBV6-5	TRBD1	TGTGCCAGCAGACAAACTCGGGGACAGGGGGGGATTTTGGATAATTCACCCCTCCACTTT	CASRQTRGQGGILDNSPLHF
TRBJ2-3	many	TRBV5-1	.	TGCGCCAGCAGCTCCCGGGTTTCCACAGATACGCAGTATTTT	CASSSRVSTDTQYF